The text below deals with one T cell receptor beta chain. The entry originates in a study of blood T cell repertoires in COVID-19. Across the study: Acute-phase and convalescent COVID-19 samples originated in the United States, Italy and Spain. T cells, B-cell-depleted T cells, or PBMCs supplied cDNA or gDNA.

Using immunoSEQ multiplex PCR, the repertoire was profiled, and TCRdb retains in-frame clones only, with some absent. The sample lists 150,000 to 200,000 clones, approximately 79% occurring once. The source is a woman at least 80 years old with acute or convalescent COVID-19. The sequenced sample consisted of peripheral blood.

CDR3 loop: CASSSGPSWNTEAFF. In nucleotides, the CDR3 is TGTGCCAGCAGTTCGGGTCCTTCCTGGAACACTGAAGCTTTCTTT. V is TRBV27 and J is TRBJ1-1; no clear D gene. This CDR3 comprises 15 residues. CDR1 is MNHEY and CDR2 is SMNVEV in the germline V gene (reference sequence). V was shortened by 4 bases and J by 1 base, with 13 bases between the two germline ends.